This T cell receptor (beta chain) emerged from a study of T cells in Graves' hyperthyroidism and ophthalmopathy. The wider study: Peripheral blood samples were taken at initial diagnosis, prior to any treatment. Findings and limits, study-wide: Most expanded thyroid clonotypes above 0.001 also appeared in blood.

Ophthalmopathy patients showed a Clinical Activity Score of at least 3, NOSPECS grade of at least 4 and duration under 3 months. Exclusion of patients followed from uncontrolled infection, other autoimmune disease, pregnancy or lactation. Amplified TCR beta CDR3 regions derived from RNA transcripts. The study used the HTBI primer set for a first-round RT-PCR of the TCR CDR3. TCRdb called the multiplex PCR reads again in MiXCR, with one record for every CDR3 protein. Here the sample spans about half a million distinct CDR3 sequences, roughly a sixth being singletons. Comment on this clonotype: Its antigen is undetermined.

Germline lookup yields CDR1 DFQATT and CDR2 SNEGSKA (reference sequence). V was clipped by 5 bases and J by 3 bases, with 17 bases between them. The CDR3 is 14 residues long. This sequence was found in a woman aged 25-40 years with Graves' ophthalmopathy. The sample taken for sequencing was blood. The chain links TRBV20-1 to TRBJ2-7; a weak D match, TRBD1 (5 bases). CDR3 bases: TGCAGTGCTCCACAACCGGCCAGGGACTACGAGCAGTACTTC. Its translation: CSAPQPARDYEQYF.